Presented here are 16 T cell receptor beta chains from one specimen sequenced in a study of blood T cell repertoires in COVID-19. Sequencing used immunoSEQ multiplex PCR; TCRdb keeps in-frame clones, though not all of them. Found here are approximately 180,000 clones, 80% to 90% of them singletons; the top ten hold around 3.3%. The sequencing input was peripheral blood. The receptors originated from a man in his fifties or sixties with acute or convalescent COVID-19.

This chain joins TRBV28 and TRBJ1-3, with D possibly matching TRBD1 (5 bases). V was clipped by 7 bases and J by 0 bases, with 7 bases between them. In germline, CDR1 is MDHEN, CDR2 SYDVKM. This CDR3 contains 13 residues. The CDR3 loop is CASIDSSGNTIYF. CDR3 DNA sequence: TGTGCCAGCATCGACAGCTCTGGAAACACCATATATTTT.

This CDR3 is CACQEKSSGANVLTF. The CDR3 DNA follows: TGTGCCTGCCAAGAAAAGAGCTCTGGGGCCAACGTCCTGACTTTC. The gene calls are TRBV30 and TRBJ2-6; no clear D gene. This CDR3 has 15 amino acids. Trimming pared 6 bases from V and 0 bases from J, leaving 12 bases between. Germline V CDR1 and CDR2: GTSNPN, SVGIG (reference sequence). Full variable domain (remainder filled in from reference TRBV30 and TRBJ2-6): SQTIHQWPATLVQPVGSPLSLECTVEGTSNPNLYWYRQAAGRGLQLLFYSVGIGQISSEVPQNLSASRPQDRQFILSSKKLLLSDSGFYLCACQEKSSGANVLTFGAGSRLTVL.

The J gene is TRBJ2-5, the V gene TRBV5-1; TRBD2 aligns across 10 bases. CDR3 size: 14 residues. Germline-derived CDR1 and CDR2 are SGHRS and YFSETQ. V was clipped by 4 bases and J by 7 bases; unmatched bases: 7. The CDR3 region has the DNA TGCGCCAGCAGCCCGAAGGTAGCGGGAGGGACCCAGTACTTC. Translated, it gives CASSPKVAGGTQYF. Variable domain in full (rest from reference TRBV5-1 and TRBJ2-5): KAGVTQTPRYLIKTRGQQVTLSCSPISGHRSVSWYQQTPGQGLQFLFEYFSETQRNKGNFPGRFSGRQFSNSRSEMNVSTLELGDSALYLCASSPKVAGGTQYFGPGTRLLVL.

The V and J genes are TRBV6-1 and TRBJ1-3; unclear D gene. Germline-derived CDR1 and CDR2 are MNHNS and SASEGT. The CDR3 is 16 amino acids. V was shortened by 4 bases and J by 0 bases, with 13 bases between the two germline ends. This CDR3 reads CASSAGERISGNTIYF. The CDR3 DNA reads as TGTGCCAGCAGTGCTGGAGAGAGGATCTCTGGAAACACCATATATTTT.

The chain combines TRBV2 with TRBJ2-5; D is unresolved. CDR3 length: 13 residues. V lost 4 bases to trimming and J lost 3 bases, with 9 bases between them. Germline V gives CDR1 SNHLY, CDR2 FYNNEI. The CDR3 DNA reads as TGTGCCAGCAGTGCACACGACAAAGAGACCCAGTACTTC. The encoded protein is CASSAHDKETQYF. Based on the CDR3 plus reference TRBV2 and TRBJ2-5, the full variable domain is EPEVTQTPSHQVTQMGQEVILRCVPISNHLYFYWYRQILGQKVEFLVSFYNNEISEKSEIFDDQFSVERPDGSNFTLKIRSTKLEDSAMYFCASSAHDKETQYFGPGTRLLVL.

This chain uses TRBV5-1 with TRBJ2-7; 12 bases align to TRBD2. Germline lookup yields CDR1 SGHRS and CDR2 YFSETQ. V was pared by 0 bases and J by 3 bases, with 4 bases of the junction left unmatched. The CDR3 is 16 amino acids. In DNA, the CDR3 is TGCGCCAGCAGCTTGGCGCTAGCGGGAGGGCGCTACGAGCAGTACTTC. Protein product: CASSLALAGGRYEQYF.

J is TRBJ2-3 and V is TRBV21-1; the table's D gene call, TRBD2, was not cross checked with the DNA. TRBV21-1 is a listed pseudogene. The CDR3 extends over 20 amino acids. The CDR3 protein is CASSKTRIPTSAGVTDTQYF. The CDR3 DNA reads as TGTGCCAGCAGCAAAACCCGAATCCCGACCTCAGCGGGAGTAACAGATACGCAGTATTTT.

The chain joins TRBV14 to TRBJ2-1, with TRBD2 as a possible D gene (6 bases). The V gene's germline CDR1 is SGHDN and CDR2 FVKESK. Trimming cost V 0 bases and J 0 bases, with 12 bases left between them. The CDR3 has 17 amino acids. The CDR3 DNA is TGTGCCAGCAGCCAAGATCCCGCGGGGAGCTCCTACAATGAGCAGTTCTTC. It translates to CASSQDPAGSSYNEQFF.

This clone was detected only a few times. This rearrangement joins TRBV5-1 to TRBJ2-2; 15 nucleotides align to TRBD2. CDR1 SGHRS and CDR2 YFSETQ come from the germline V gene. With 1 base clipped from V and 2 bases from J, the junction kept 6 bases outside the gene matches. There are 19 residues in the CDR3. CDR3 bases: TGCGCCAGCAGCTTGCGAGGACTAGCGGGAGGGCCCAACACCGGGGAGCTGTTTTTT. It codes for CASSLRGLAGGPNTGELFF. Full variable domain (missing parts from reference TRBV5-1 and TRBJ2-2): KAGVTQTPRYLIKTRGQQVTLSCSPISGHRSVSWYQQTPGQGLQFLFEYFSETQRNKGNFPGRFSGRQFSNSRSEMNVSTLELGDSALYLCASSLRGLAGGPNTGELFFGEGSRLTVL.

The J gene is TRBJ1-2, the V gene TRBV5-1; 7 positions agree with TRBD1. This CDR3 has 14 residues. With 4 bases clipped from V and 8 bases from J, the junction kept 11 bases outside the gene matches. CDR1 SGHRS and CDR2 YFSETQ come from the germline V gene. CDR3 in amino acids: CASSDQYRGSGYTF. DNA of the CDR3: TGCGCCAGCAGCGACCAATACAGGGGCAGCGGCTACACCTTC. Looking up the rest from reference TRBV5-1 and TRBJ1-2 gives the full variable domain: KAGVTQTPRYLIKTRGQQVTLSCSPISGHRSVSWYQQTPGQGLQFLFEYFSETQRNKGNFPGRFSGRQFSNSRSEMNVSTLELGDSALYLCASSDQYRGSGYTFGSGTRLTVV.

The chain has TRBV3-1 (or the pseudogene TRBV3-2) and TRBJ2-7, with 8 bases matching TRBD2. Germline values: CDR1 LGHDT, CDR2 YNNKEL (reference sequence). Trimming at V came to 1 base and at J to 1 base, leaving 6 bases not matched to a gene. CDR3 length: 16 residues. The CDR3 nucleotides read TGTGCCAGCAGCCAAGTGTTGCGCGGGAGGTCCTACGAGCAGTACTTC. It encodes CASSQVLRGRSYEQYF.

The CDR3 reads CASRQGEETQYF. The DNA of the CDR3 is TGTGCCAGCAGACAGGGTGAAGAGACCCAGTACTTC. V is TRBV7-9 and J is TRBJ2-5, with D possibly matching TRBD1 (6 bases). This CDR3 spans 12 amino acids. CDR1 and CDR2 from the germline V gene are SEHNR and FQNEAQ (reference sequence). Trimming cost V 6 bases and J 3 bases, with 8 bases left between them.

The J gene is TRBJ1-4, the V gene TRBV7-8, with 9 positions matching TRBD1. Germline trimming cut 0 bases from V and 7 bases from J; bases unmatched to any gene: 3. The CDR3 is 15 residues long. The V gene's germline CDR1 is SGHVS and CDR2 FQNEAQ. CDR3 sequence (DNA): TGTGCCAGCAGCTTAGCGAACAGGGGGCTTGAAAAACTGTTTTTT. It specifies CASSLANRGLEKLFF.

The chain carries TRBV28 and TRBJ2-7; D may be TRBD1 (5 bases). The CDR3 is 14 amino acids. Trimming removed 6 bases from V and 3 bases from J, with 15 bases in between. Germline V gives CDR1 MDHEN, CDR2 SYDVKM. CDR3 region: CASSPMGLIYEQYF. CDR3 sequence (DNA): TGTGCCAGCAGCCCAATGGGGCTTATCTACGAGCAGTACTTC.

The rearrangement links TRBV5-6 to TRBJ2-7; TRBD2 matches at 10 bases. From germline, CDR1 is SGHDT and CDR2 YYEEEE. The CDR3 spans 15 residues. Trimming took 5 bases from V and 2 from J; bases not matched to a gene: 7. This CDR3 is CASRSSGRLAYEQYF. The CDR3 DNA sequence: TGTGCCAGCAGGAGTAGCGGGAGGCTCGCCTACGAGCAGTACTTC.

The chain uses TRBV14 and TRBJ2-3, with D perhaps TRBD1 (5 bases). This CDR3 has 15 residues. Germline V gene lookup returns CDR1 SGHDN and CDR2 FVKESK. V gave up 4 bases and J gave up 2 bases, with 13 bases separating them. The CDR3 DNA reads as TGTGCCAGCAGCCCCCGACAGTTACTCACAGATACGCAGTATTTT. The encoded protein is CASSPRQLLTDTQYF. The variable domain in full, completed from reference TRBV14 and TRBJ2-3, reads EAGVTQFPSHSVIEKGQTVTLRCDPISGHDNLYWYRRVMGKEIKFLLHFVKESKQDESGMPNNRFLAERTGGTYSTLKVQPAELEDSGVYFCASSPRQLLTDTQYFGPGTRLTVL.